The source of this T cell receptor (beta chain) is a study of Graves' ophthalmopathy and Graves' hyperthyroidism. The study's findings and limits: Discrimination between ophthalmopathy and stable hyperthyroidism by a 13-signature model showed about 88% sensitivity and about 80% specificity.

This clonotype was found many times. Its target is not known. Using RNA transcripts, the TCR beta CDR3 regions were amplified. The first round was an RT-PCR with HTBI primers, and the second round was a multiplex PCR. One entry per CDR3 protein, called by TCRdb with MiXCR from the multiplex PCR reads. The data hold 200,000 to 250,000 distinct CDR3 sequences, with roughly 21% observed a single time. Ophthalmopathy donors were characterized by moderate-to-severe activity, CAS of at least 3, NOSPECS of at least 4, and duration under 3 months. Sample: peripheral blood. This receptor was identified in a woman between 50 and 59 years old with Graves' ophthalmopathy.

The CDR3 DNA follows: TGTGCCAGCAGTGAAGCAGGGGCCGCGCCCTACGAGCAGTACTTC. Its protein is CASSEAGAAPYEQYF. The rearrangement joins TRBV6-1 to TRBJ2-7; D possibly corresponds to TRBD1 (5 bases). CDR3 size: 15 residues. The germline CDR1 and CDR2 sequences are MNHNS and SASEGT. V lost 0 bases, J lost 2 bases, and 11 bases lay in between.